This T cell receptor (beta chain) came from a study of blood T cell repertoires in COVID-19. Study-wide context: The United States, Italy and Spain supplied acute and convalescent COVID-19 samples. PBMCs, B-cell-depleted T cells, or T cells provided the cDNA or gDNA that made up the material.

Those enrolled in Seattle joined during active infection and were followed longitudinally afterward. Under the authors' procedure: Counts of nucleated cells, estimated from reference gene primer amplification, were obtained. The method was immunoSEQ multiplex PCR; TCRdb's version includes in-frame clones alone and lacks a portion of them. V and J calls and clone size follow that table, whereas D and trimming were derived from the DNA. Here the sample spans some 120,000 clones, roughly nine tenths being singletons. The material sequenced was peripheral blood. The source is a man in his fifties or sixties with COVID-19, enrolled during active disease.

The CDR3 is CARFFREVRTDTQYF. The CDR3 DNA reads TGTGCCAGGTTTTTTCGGGAGGTCCGCACAGATACGCAGTATTTT. J is TRBJ2-3 and V is TRBV6-5; TRBD2 matches at 7 bases. The CDR3 loop spans 15 amino acids. J gave up 1 base and V 9 bases, and 10 bases lay outside the gene matches. Per the germline V gene, CDR1 is MNHEY and CDR2 is SVGAGI.